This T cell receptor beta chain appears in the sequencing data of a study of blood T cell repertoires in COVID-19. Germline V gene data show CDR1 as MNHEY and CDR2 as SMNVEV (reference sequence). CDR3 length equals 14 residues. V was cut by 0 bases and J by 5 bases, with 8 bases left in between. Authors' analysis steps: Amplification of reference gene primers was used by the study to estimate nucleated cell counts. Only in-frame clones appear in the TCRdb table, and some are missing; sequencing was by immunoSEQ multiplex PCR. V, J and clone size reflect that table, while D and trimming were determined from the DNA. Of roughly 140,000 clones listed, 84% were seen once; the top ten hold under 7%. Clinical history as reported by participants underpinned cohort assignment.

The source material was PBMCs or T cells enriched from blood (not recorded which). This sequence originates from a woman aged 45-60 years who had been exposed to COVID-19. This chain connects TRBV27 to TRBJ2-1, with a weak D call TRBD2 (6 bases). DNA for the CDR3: TGTGCCAGCAGTTTATCACGGGGGAACAATGAGCAGTTCTTC. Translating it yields CASSLSRGNNEQFF.